A single sample gave rise to the 3 T cell receptor beta chains below, sequenced in a study of T cells in Graves' hyperthyroidism and ophthalmopathy. Template material for amplifying TCR beta CDR3 regions consisted of RNA transcripts. TCR CDR3 underwent first-round RT-PCR with the HTBI primer set. TCRdb re-derived calls from the multiplex PCR reads in MiXCR, one entry per CDR3 protein. The sample yields fewer than 600,000 distinct CDR3 sequences, about 14% seen once. Sequenced input: blood. The receptor set was obtained from a woman aged 40 to 50 with Graves' hyperthyroidism.

This clonotype came up many times. The chain uses TRBV30 and TRBJ1-5; D unresolved. The V gene's germline CDR1 is GTSNPN and CDR2 SVGIG (reference sequence). CDR3 length equals 13 residues. Trimming cost V 2 bases and J 3 bases, with 8 bases left between them. This chain's CDR3 is CAWSWSYNQPQHF. CDR3 sequence (DNA): TGTGCCTGGAGTTGGTCATACAATCAGCCCCAGCATTTT.

This clonotype was found many times. The rearrangement uses TRBV28 and TRBJ2-7; maybe TRBD2 (5 bases). Trimming removed 2 bases from V and 4 bases from J, with 27 bases in between. CDR3 size: 19 residues. Germline loops: CDR1 MDHEN, CDR2 SYDVKM. The CDR3: CASSLAVGYGVVSGYEQYF. CDR3 coding DNA: TGTGCCAGCAGTTTAGCGGTAGGGTACGGGGTCGTAAGCGGATACGAGCAGTACTTC.

This clonotype was counted many times. This chain uses TRBV12-3 or TRBV12-4 with TRBJ2-5; a possible D gene is TRBD2 (5 bases). The CDR3 runs 11 residues. Deletions cut 6 bases from V and 7 bases from J, with 9 bases between. The CDR3 reads CASSSGVTQYF. Here the CDR3 DNA reads TGTGCCAGCAGCTCCGGGGTGACCCAGTACTTC.